This T cell receptor (beta chain) was identified during a study of CD8+CD57+ T cells in acquired aplastic anemia. At the level of the study: Yields of DNA that came from sorted CD4+ and CD8+ cells averaged roughly 3.3 ug.

The sample holds a few counts of this clonotype. The antigen remains unidentified. The study profiled TCR beta VDJ and CDR3 using genomic DNA as template. TCRdb reanalysed the reads using MiXCR and keeps one entry per CDR3 protein. This table holds roughly 250,000 distinct CDR3 sequences, 70% to 85% found once. The CDR3 totals 19 residues. Per germline, CDR1 SGHDN and CDR2 FVKESK. The ends lost 4 bases at V and 11 bases at J; junction bases unmatched: 21. Study observations and caveats: There were twenty-nine CD8+ CDR3 sequences that occurred in both patients and controls. A significant difference in CD8+ Simpson's diversity between patients and controls was not found.

The sequenced patients had an expansion of CD8+CD57+ cells seen by flow cytometry. Patients were untreated when blood was sampled. The receptor was derived from a human donor with aplastic anemia. The sample consisted of sorted CD4+, CD8+, or CD8+CD57+ T cells (not recorded which) from PBMCs. The rearrangement joins TRBV14 to TRBJ2-3, with 13 positions matching TRBD2. For the CDR3, the DNA is TGTGCCAGCAGCCCGGTGGGGACTAGCGGGATCCATGACTACAATGAGCAGTATTTT. This encodes CASSPVGTSGIHDYNEQYF.